This note documents a single TCR beta chain sequence. One end of the junction is discordant with germline, which a read error may explain. The sample belongs to a study of cytomegalovirus exposure and HLA in healthy donors. The PCR had 60 Vbeta and 13 Jbeta primers. Repertoires were generated with immunoSEQ multiplex PCR, while TCRdb's copy carries only in-frame clones and drops some. Of 160,000 or so clones in the sample, 80% were seen once. The TCR comes from a man between 18 and 35 years old in good health and CMV-seropositive. The sequenced sample consisted of PBMCs.

The CDR3 DNA reads TGTGCCAGCCGCGTTTTTACCTTGGGAGGGACTCCTGTTGGCTTT. This translates into CASRVFTLGGTPVGF. The V and J genes are TRBV6-1 and TRBJ1-1; D might be TRBD1 (5 bases). The CDR3 covers 15 residues. Germline V gene data show CDR1 as MNHNS and CDR2 as SASEGT.